The clone carrying this T cell receptor (beta chain) was seen a few times. These data belong to a study of T-cell reconstitution after alpha-beta-depleted transplantation in children. The TCRbeta library was prepared with unique molecular identifiers. TCRdb re-analysed the PCR reads in MiXCR, keeping a single row per CDR3 protein. The data contain about 540,000 distinct CDR3 sequences, about a sixth of them seen just once; the ten biggest clones take up around 3.3%. Germline values: CDR1 SNHLY, CDR2 FYNNEI. This CDR3 is built from 15 residues. The ends were cut back, 3 bases at V and 7 bases at J, with 16 bases in the middle.

The sample was PBMCs from the stem cell graft donor, taken from the stem cell graft. The receptor comes from a human donor who donated a stem cell graft to a child with acute lymphoblastic leukemia. The genes are TRBV2 and TRBJ1-5, with D perhaps TRBD1 (6 bases). CDR3: CASSEGLGAEQPQHF. For the CDR3, the DNA is TGTGCCAGCAGTGAGGGGCTGGGGGCAGAGCAGCCCCAGCATTTT.